A selection of T cell receptor beta chains follows, all from one sample in a study of cytomegalovirus exposure and HLA in healthy donors. The data were produced by immunoSEQ multiplex PCR, yet TCRdb's version contains in-frame clones alone and is incomplete. The table has about 140,000 clones, about 61% seen once; the top ten hold roughly 1.8%. The sample consisted of PBMCs. The receptors shown here come from a male donor in good health and CMV-seronegative. The CDR3 runs from the conserved cysteine through the conserved F or W. Each record gives: V gene, D gene, J gene, clone size, CDR3 protein, CDR3 DNA. The D gene is left open where the match is weak. The size of a clone is reported for some rows only, either as once, few or many, or as a class for expanded clones.

TRBV6-6	.	TRBJ2-3	.	CASSYSSQRNTDTQYF	TGTGCCAGCAGTTACTCCTCACAGAGAAACACAGATACGCAGTATTTT
TRBV6-6	.	TRBJ1-4	.	CASSLGRDGNEKLFF	TGTGCCAGCAGTTTGGGGCGGGACGGTAATGAAAAACTGTTTTTT
TRBV7-8	TRBD2	TRBJ2-7	.	CASSSDSLAGRKPLYEQYF	TGTGCCAGCAGCTCGGACTCACTAGCGGGGAGAAAACCCCTCTACGAGCAGTACTTC
TRBV30	.	TRBJ1-5	few	CASRGEDGNQPQHF	TGTGCCTCCCGGGGAGAGGACGGCAATCAGCCCCAGCATTTT
TRBV29-1	.	TRBJ2-5	.	CSVEGGVRYQETQYF	TGCAGCGTTGAAGGGGGCGTCAGGTACCAAGAGACCCAGTACTTC
TRBV14	.	TRBJ1-1	few	CASSYRVGDTEAFF	TGTGCCAGCAGCTACAGGGTCGGCGACACTGAAGCTTTCTTT
TRBV6-6	.	TRBJ2-2	.	CASSLPYTGELFF	TGTGCCAGCAGCCTACCTTACACCGGGGAGCTGTTTTTT
TRBV7-3	.	TRBJ1-1	.	CASSRTENTEAFF	TGTGCCAGCAGCCGGACAGAGAACACTGAAGCTTTCTTT
TRBV27	TRBD1	TRBJ1-1	.	CASRTGGTEAFF	TGTGCCAGCAGGACAGGGGGCACTGAAGCTTTCTTT
TRBV2	TRBD1	TRBJ1-2	.	CASSLDFLDRDGYTF	TGTGCCAGCAGTCTCGATTTCCTAGACAGGGATGGCTACACCTTC
TRBV18	.	TRBJ2-7	many	CASSPSSQYRVIFYEQYF	TGTGCCAGCTCACCATCTAGTCAGTACAGGGTAATTTTCTACGAGCAGTACTTC
TRBV6-5	.	TRBJ1-5	once	CASSPRPEPQHF	TGTGCCAGCAGTCCACGCCCGGAGCCCCAGCATTTT
TRBV7-9	TRBD2	TRBJ2-5	.	CASSLTGGAETQYF	TGTGCCAGCAGCTTGACGGGGGGGGCTGAGACCCAGTACTTC
TRBV6-5	TRBD1	TRBJ1-2	.	CASSSTGTGNGYTF	TGTGCCAGCAGTTCAACCGGGACAGGGAATGGCTACACCTTC
TRBV6-5	.	TRBJ2-7	.	CASTPPGQGYEQYF	TGTGCCAGCACCCCCCCGGGACAAGGCTACGAGCAGTACTTC
TRBV9	TRBD1	TRBJ1-1	few	CASTTSGTGGSTEAFF	TGTGCCAGCACCACCTCCGGGACAGGAGGGTCCACTGAAGCTTTCTTT
TRBV2	.	TRBJ1-3	.	CASSAGAGTGNTIYF	TGTGCCAGCAGTGCTGGGGCGGGGACTGGAAACACCATATATTTT
TRBV4-1	TRBD1	TRBJ1-3	.	CASTYNLRDRFSGNTIYF	TGCGCCAGCACCTATAACCTCCGGGACAGATTCTCTGGAAACACCATATATTTT
TRBV7-2	.	TRBJ2-7	.	CASSLRSGDRLEQYF	TGTGCCAGCAGCTTAAGATCCGGGGATAGGCTCGAGCAGTACTTC
TRBV9	TRBD1	TRBJ2-5	.	CASSVSGQQETQYF	TGTGCCAGCAGCGTCTCGGGACAGCAAGAGACCCAGTACTTC
TRBV10-3	.	TRBJ1-5	few	CAISSSPGQGVSNQPQHF	TGTGCCATCAGTTCCTCTCCGGGACAAGGGGTTAGCAATCAGCCCCAGCATTTT
TRBV7-9	.	TRBJ2-3	.	CASIKWTGQGTDTQYF	TGTGCCAGCATTAAATGGACCGGGCAGGGGACAGATACGCAGTATTTT
TRBV5-1	TRBD1	TRBJ2-5	.	CASSPGQGRETQYF	TGCGCCAGCAGCCCCGGACAGGGACGGGAGACCCAGTACTTC
TRBV7-2	TRBD1	TRBJ1-2	.	CASSWTGGKGYTF	TGTGCCAGCAGCTGGACAGGGGGGAAAGGCTACACCTTC
TRBV5-6	.	TRBJ2-1	.	CASSWGVGLFNEQFF	TGTGCCAGCAGCTGGGGGGTAGGACTCTTCAATGAGCAGTTCTTC
TRBV19	TRBD1	TRBJ2-7	few	CASSNPGTGADEQYF	TGTGCCAGTAGTAACCCCGGGACAGGGGCCGACGAGCAGTACTTC